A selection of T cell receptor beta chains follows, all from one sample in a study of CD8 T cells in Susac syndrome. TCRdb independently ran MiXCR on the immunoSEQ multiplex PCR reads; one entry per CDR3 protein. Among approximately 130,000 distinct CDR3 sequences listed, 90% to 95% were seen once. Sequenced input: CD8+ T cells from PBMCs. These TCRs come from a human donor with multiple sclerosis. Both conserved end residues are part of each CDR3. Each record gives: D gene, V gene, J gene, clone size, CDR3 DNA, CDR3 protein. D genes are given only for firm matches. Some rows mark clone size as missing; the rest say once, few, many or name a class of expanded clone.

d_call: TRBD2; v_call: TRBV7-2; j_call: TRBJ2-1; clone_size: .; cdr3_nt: TGTGCCAGCAGCTTAGTGGGGACTAGCGATGAGCAGTTCTTC; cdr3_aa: CASSLVGTSDEQFF
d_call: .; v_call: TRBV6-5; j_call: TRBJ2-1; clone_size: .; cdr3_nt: TGTGCCAGCAGTTACTCGTCTCCCGGCAATGAGCAGTTCTTC; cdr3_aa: CASSYSSPGNEQFF
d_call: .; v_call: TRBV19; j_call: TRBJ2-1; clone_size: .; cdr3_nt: TGTGCCAGTAGTGCGTCTCAGGCCGGTTACAATGAGCAGTTCTTC; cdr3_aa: CASSASQAGYNEQFF
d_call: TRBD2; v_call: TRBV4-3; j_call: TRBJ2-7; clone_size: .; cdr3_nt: TGCGCCAGCAGCCTTCGAGCGGGAGGGCCCTACGAGCAGTACTTC; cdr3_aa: CASSLRAGGPYEQYF
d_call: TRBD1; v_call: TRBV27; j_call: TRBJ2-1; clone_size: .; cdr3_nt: TGTGCCAGCAGTTGGGACAGGGGTTACAATGAGCAGTTCTTC; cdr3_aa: CASSWDRGYNEQFF
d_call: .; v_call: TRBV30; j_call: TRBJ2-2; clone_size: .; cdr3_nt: TGTGCCTGGAGTGTACCCGGGATGGCCACCGGGGAGCTGTTTTTT; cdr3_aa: CAWSVPGMATGELFF
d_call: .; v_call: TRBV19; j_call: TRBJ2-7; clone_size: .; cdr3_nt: TGTGCCAGTAGTAGTCGGCGGTTGGGCTCCTACGAGCAGTACTTC; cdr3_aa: CASSSRRLGSYEQYF
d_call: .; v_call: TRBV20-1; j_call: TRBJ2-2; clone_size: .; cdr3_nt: TGCAGTGCCTTAGCGATCCGGGGGACCGGGGAGCTGTTTTTT; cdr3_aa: CSALAIRGTGELFF
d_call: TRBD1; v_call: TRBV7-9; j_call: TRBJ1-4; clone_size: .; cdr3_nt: TGTGCCAGCAGCTTAGCCCCAGGACAGGGCAATGAAAAACTGTTTTTT; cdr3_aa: CASSLAPGQGNEKLFF
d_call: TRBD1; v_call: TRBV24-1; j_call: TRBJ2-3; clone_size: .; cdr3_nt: TGTGCCACCAGTGATCGGACAGGGTGGGATACAGATACGCAGTATTTT; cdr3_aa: CATSDRTGWDTDTQYF
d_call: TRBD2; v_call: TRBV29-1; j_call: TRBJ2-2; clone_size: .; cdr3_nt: TGCAGCGTTCTAGCGGACACCGGGGAGCTGTTTTTT; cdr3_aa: CSVLADTGELFF
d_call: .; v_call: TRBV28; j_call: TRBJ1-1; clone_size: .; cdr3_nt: TGTGCCAGCGGGGAGGGCTACATGAACACTGAAGCTTTCTTT; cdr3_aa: CASGEGYMNTEAFF
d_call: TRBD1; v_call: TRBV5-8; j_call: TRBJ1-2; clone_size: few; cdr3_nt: TGTGCCAGCAGCCCTGGCCGGGGACAGGGGGTCTTGAGCTATGGCTACACCTTC; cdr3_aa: CASSPGRGQGVLSYGYTF
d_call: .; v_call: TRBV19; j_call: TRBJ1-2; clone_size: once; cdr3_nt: TGTGCCAGTAGTATAGGCAGGGTCGGTGGCTACACCTTC; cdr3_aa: CASSIGRVGGYTF
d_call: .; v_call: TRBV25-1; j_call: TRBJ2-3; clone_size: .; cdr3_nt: TGTGCCAGCAGTGAAGGGGAGCTCCATGTTGAGTATTTT; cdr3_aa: CASSEGELHVEYF
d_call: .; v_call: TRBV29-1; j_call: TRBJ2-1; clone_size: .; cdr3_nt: TGCAGCGTTGGGGAAAAGCAGTTCTTC; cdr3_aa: CSVGEKQFF
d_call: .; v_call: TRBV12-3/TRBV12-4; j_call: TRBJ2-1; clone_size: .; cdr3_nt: TGTGCCAGCAGAACCCTAGTAACCAATGAGCAGTTCTTC; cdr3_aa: CASRTLVTNEQFF
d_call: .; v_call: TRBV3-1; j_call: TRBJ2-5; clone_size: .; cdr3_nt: TGTGCCAGCAGCCCGCCTCTTCAAGAGACCCAGTACTTC; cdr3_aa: CASSPPLQETQYF
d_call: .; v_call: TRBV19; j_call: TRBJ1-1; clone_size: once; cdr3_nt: TGTGCCAGTAGTATTATGTGGGACACTGAAGCTTTCTTT; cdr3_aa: CASSIMWDTEAFF
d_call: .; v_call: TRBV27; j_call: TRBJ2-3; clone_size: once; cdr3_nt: TGTGCCAGCAGTTTGGAGGGAGGGACAAATACGCAGTATTTT; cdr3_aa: CASSLEGGTNTQYF
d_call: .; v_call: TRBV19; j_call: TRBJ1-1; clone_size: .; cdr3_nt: TGTGCCAGTAGTAACTCGGGGAACACTGAAGCTTTCTTT; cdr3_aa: CASSNSGNTEAFF
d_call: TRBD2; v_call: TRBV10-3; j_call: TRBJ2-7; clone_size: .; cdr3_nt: TGTGCCACGAAACTAGCGGGAATAAGCGAGCAGTACTTC; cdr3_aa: CATKLAGISEQYF
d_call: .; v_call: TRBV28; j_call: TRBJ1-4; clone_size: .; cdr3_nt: TGTGCCAGCAGTTTGAGGACAACTAATGAAAAACTGTTTTTT; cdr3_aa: CASSLRTTNEKLFF
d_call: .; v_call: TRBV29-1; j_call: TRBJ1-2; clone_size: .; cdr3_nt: TGCAGCGTTGAAGGCGGCCAGGGCCCCGGCTACACCTTC; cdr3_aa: CSVEGGQGPGYTF
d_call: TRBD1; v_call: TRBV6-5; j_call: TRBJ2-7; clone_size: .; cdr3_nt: TGTGCCAGCAGCCCGGGACAGGGTGTTTACGAGCAGTACTTC; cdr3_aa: CASSPGQGVYEQYF
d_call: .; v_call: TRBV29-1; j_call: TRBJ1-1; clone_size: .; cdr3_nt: TGCAGCGGGGTGGACACTGAAGCTTTCTTT; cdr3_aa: CSGVDTEAFF
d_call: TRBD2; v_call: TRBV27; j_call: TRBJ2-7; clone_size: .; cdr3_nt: TGTGCCAGCAGTGCCATGGGGCGGGCGGGAGCGCAGGAGCAGTACTTC; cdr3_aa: CASSAMGRAGAQEQYF
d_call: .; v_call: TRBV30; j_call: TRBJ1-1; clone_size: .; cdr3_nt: TGTGCCTGGAGTGATACCCCGCCTTTGACAGGGAACACTGAAGCTTTCTTT; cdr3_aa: CAWSDTPPLTGNTEAFF
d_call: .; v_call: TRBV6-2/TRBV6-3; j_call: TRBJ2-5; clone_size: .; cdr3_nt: TGTGCCAGCAGTTACTGGGAGACCCAGTACTTC; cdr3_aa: CASSYWETQYF
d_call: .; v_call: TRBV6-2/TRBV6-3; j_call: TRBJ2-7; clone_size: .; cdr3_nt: TGTGCCAGCAGTTACTCGAATCCCCTTTACGAGCAGTACTTC; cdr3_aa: CASSYSNPLYEQYF
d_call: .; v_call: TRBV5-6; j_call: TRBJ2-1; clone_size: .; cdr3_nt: TGTGCCAGCAGCTTCCTTAACGTTTTTCCCCACAATGAGCAGTTCTTC; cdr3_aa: CASSFLNVFPHNEQFF
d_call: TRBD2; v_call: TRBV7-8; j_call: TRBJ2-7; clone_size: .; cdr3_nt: TGTGCCAGCAGCTTCGACCCCGGGACTAGCGCTGGGAAGCAGTACTTC; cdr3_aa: CASSFDPGTSAGKQYF
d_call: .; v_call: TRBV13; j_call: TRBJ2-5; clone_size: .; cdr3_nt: TGTGCCAGCAGCTGGCCCTCCGGGGGAGGGGGGACCCAGTACTTC; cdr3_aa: CASSWPSGGGGTQYF
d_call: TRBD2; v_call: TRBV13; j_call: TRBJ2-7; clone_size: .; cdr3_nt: TGTGCCAGCAGCTTAGGGCTAGCGGGAGGGAGCTCCTACGAGCAGTACTTC; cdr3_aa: CASSLGLAGGSSYEQYF
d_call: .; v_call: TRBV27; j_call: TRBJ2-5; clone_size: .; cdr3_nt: TGTGCCAGCAGTTTAATGGGGCAAAGGGAGACCCAGTACTTC; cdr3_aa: CASSLMGQRETQYF
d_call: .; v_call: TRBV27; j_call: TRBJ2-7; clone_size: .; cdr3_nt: TGTGCCAGCAGTTTACTTACCGACGGTGCCGAGCAGTACTTC; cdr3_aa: CASSLLTDGAEQYF
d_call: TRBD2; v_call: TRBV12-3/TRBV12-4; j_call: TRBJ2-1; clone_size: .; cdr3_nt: TGTGCCAGCAGTTTACTAGCGGGAGATGATAATGAGCAGTTCTTC; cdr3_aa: CASSLLAGDDNEQFF
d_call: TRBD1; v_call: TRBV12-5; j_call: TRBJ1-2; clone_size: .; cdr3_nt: TGTGCTAGTGGTTTGCTACCGGGACAGGGTACGGATGGCTACACCTTC; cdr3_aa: CASGLLPGQGTDGYTF
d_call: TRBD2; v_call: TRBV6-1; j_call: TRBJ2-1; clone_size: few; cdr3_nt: TGTGCCAGCAGCCGCGGACTAGCGGGAAGCTCCTACAATGAGCAGTTCTTC; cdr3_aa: CASSRGLAGSSYNEQFF
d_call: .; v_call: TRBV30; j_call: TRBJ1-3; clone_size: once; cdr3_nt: TGTGCCTGGGAATCTGGAAACACCATATATTTT; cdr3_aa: CAWESGNTIYF
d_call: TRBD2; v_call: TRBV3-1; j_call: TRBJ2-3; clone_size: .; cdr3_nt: TGTGCCAGCAGCCAAGATCGAAGCGGGAGGACAGATACGCAGTATTTT; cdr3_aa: CASSQDRSGRTDTQYF
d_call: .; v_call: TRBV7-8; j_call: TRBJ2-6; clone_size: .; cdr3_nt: TGTGCCAGCAGCCCCGGCGCCTCTGGGGCCAACGTCCTGACTTTC; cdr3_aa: CASSPGASGANVLTF
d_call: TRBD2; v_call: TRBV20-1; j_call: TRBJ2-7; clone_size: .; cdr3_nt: TGCAGTGCTAGGGGACTAGCGGGTTTCTACGAGCAGTACTTC; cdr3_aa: CSARGLAGFYEQYF